The 32 T cell receptor beta chains reported below all come from one sample, sequenced in a study of blood T cell repertoires in COVID-19. Generated by immunoSEQ multiplex PCR, the TCRdb table keeps only in-frame clones and is missing some. The table has 150,000 to 200,000 clones, around four fifths seen once. The material sequenced was peripheral blood. These receptors all stem from a man between 65 and 79 years old with acute or convalescent COVID-19.

In this sample, this clone turned up a few times. V is TRBV28 and J is TRBJ2-3; 9 nucleotides line up with TRBD2. In germline, CDR1 is MDHEN, CDR2 SYDVKM. The CDR3 runs to 15 residues. V was pared by 5 bases and J by 2 bases, with 5 bases of the junction left unmatched. CDR3 sequence: CASSQSGGHTDTQYF. In DNA form, the CDR3 reads TGTGCCAGCAGTCAAAGCGGGGGGCACACAGATACGCAGTATTTT.

This rearrangement joins TRBV12-3 or TRBV12-4 to TRBJ2-1; 7 bases are a match to TRBD2. V lost 8 bases to trimming and J lost 4 bases; unmatched junction nucleotides: 5. This CDR3 spans 13 amino acids. The CDR3 sequence: CASRASGYNEQFF. CDR3 nucleotide sequence: TGTGCCAGCCGGGCTAGCGGTTACAATGAGCAGTTCTTC.

The genes are TRBV29-1 and TRBJ2-7, with 7 positions matching TRBD1. The ends lost 6 bases at V and 0 bases at J; junction bases unmatched: 8. CDR3 length: 14 residues. Per germline, CDR1 SQVTM and CDR2 ANQGSEA. The CDR3 here is CSVSGQSSSYEQYF. In DNA form, the CDR3 reads TGCAGCGTGTCGGGACAGTCAAGCTCCTACGAGCAGTACTTC.

V gene TRBV12-5 combines with J gene TRBJ1-5; TRBD1 agrees at 9 bases. Germline loops: CDR1 LGHNT, CDR2 FRNRAP. V lost 5 bases and J lost 3; bases outside the gene matches: 8. The CDR3 is 16 amino acids. CDR3 loop: CASGQDRGWDNQPQHF. The CDR3 nucleotides are TGTGCTAGTGGTCAAGACAGGGGGTGGGACAATCAGCCCCAGCATTTT.

The rearrangement joins TRBV25-1 to TRBJ1-5, with TRBD1 as a possible D gene (5 bases). V lost 2 bases to trimming and J lost 6 bases, with 11 bases between them. The CDR3 spans 14 residues. Germline CDR1 MGHDK, CDR2 SYGVNS. This CDR3 reads CASSEPGVTQPQHF. In nucleotides, the CDR3 is TGTGCCAGCAGTGAACCGGGGGTAACTCAGCCCCAGCATTTT.

The chain is built from TRBV7-6 and TRBJ2-7; 9 bases match TRBD1. Germline values: CDR1 SGHVS, CDR2 FNYEAQ. CDR3 length: 15 amino acids. V was clipped by 5 bases and J by 4 bases; unmatched bases: 9. CDR3 residues: CASSLKTGGLYEQYF. Here the CDR3 DNA reads TGTGCCAGCAGCCTCAAAACAGGGGGCCTTTACGAGCAGTACTTC.

This chain links TRBV6-6 with TRBJ1-1, with 7 bases aligning to TRBD1. Germline V gene data show CDR1 as MNHNY and CDR2 as SVGAGI (reference sequence). CDR3 length: 11 amino acids. The CDR3 loop is CVTGKNTEAFF. Written as DNA, the CDR3 is TGTGTGACAGGGAAGAACACTGAAGCTTTCTTT.

The chain uses TRBV6-4 and TRBJ2-5; 8 bases map to TRBD2. V gave up 4 bases and J gave up 5 bases; unmatched junction bases: 9. CDR1 MRHNA and CDR2 SNTAGT come from the germline V gene. CDR3 length equals 15 residues. The CDR3 region has the DNA TGTGCCAGCAGTGCGACTAGCGATCGTCTGGAGACCCAGTACTTC. It translates to CASSATSDRLETQYF.

The chain recombines TRBV4-3 with TRBJ2-7; no reliable D call. CDR3 length: 13 amino acids. V lost 1 base and J lost 1, with 5 bases in between. Germline V gene lookup returns CDR1 LGHNA and CDR2 YSLEER. The CDR3 sequence is CASSQAPSYEQYF. The CDR3 DNA reads TGCGCCAGCAGCCAAGCCCCATCCTACGAGCAGTACTTC.

This sequence joins TRBV28 and TRBJ1-2, with 7 bases that match TRBD1. The V gene end was trimmed by 4 bases and the J gene end by 1 base; junction bases not matched to a gene: 3. The CDR3 has 14 residues. Germline assignment: CDR1 MDHEN and CDR2 SYDVKM. CDR3 in amino acids: CASSSGTDNYGYTF. The CDR3 DNA sequence: TGTGCCAGCAGTTCCGGGACAGATAACTATGGCTACACCTTC.

This rearrangement joins TRBV9 to TRBJ1-3; weak D call: TRBD1 (5 bases). The CDR3 is made up of 16 amino acids. Germline V lookup: CDR1 SGDLS, CDR2 YYNGEE. The V end was cut by 4 bases, the J end by 0 bases, with 14 bases between. The chain's CDR3 is CASSFESGGSGNTIYF. In DNA, the CDR3 is TGTGCCAGCAGCTTCGAGTCGGGGGGCTCTGGAAACACCATATATTTT.

V usage is TRBV14 and J usage is TRBJ2-7, with 11 positions matching TRBD2. The CDR3 has 14 amino acids. With V trimmed by 3 bases and J by 4 bases, 2 bases remained unmatched. Germline V gives CDR1 SGHDN, CDR2 FVKESK. This chain's CDR3 is CASSHWTSGYEQYF. As DNA, the CDR3 is TGTGCCAGCAGCCACTGGACTAGCGGGTACGAGCAGTACTTC.

The rearrangement links TRBV6-5 to TRBJ2-5, with 9 bases lining up with TRBD1. J was trimmed by 7 bases and V by 6 bases; bases with no gene match: 6. The CDR3 runs 13 residues. Per germline, CDR1 MNHEY and CDR2 SVGAGI. Here the CDR3 reads CASRDRGTATQYF. Written as DNA, the CDR3 is TGTGCCAGCAGGGACAGGGGTACAGCGACCCAGTACTTC.

This clone was recorded only once. V usage is TRBV5-1 and J usage is TRBJ2-1; D ambiguous. V lost 1 base to trimming and J lost 0 bases, with 8 bases between them. The CDR3 length is 15 residues. Germline V gene lookup returns CDR1 SGHRS and CDR2 YFSETQ. This CDR3 is CASSLTVSSYNEQFF. CDR3 DNA sequence: TGCGCCAGCAGCTTGACGGTGAGCTCCTACAATGAGCAGTTCTTC.

The chain joins TRBV13 to TRBJ1-5; 8 bases match TRBD1. Germline V gene lookup returns CDR1 PRHDT and CDR2 FYEKMQ (reference sequence). J gave up 6 bases and V 0 bases, and 4 bases lay outside the gene matches. The CDR3 length is 15 residues. The CDR3 spells CASSLGTGGFQPQHF. CDR3 coding DNA: TGTGCCAGCAGCTTAGGAACAGGGGGATTTCAGCCCCAGCATTTT.

This clone showed up just a few times. The CDR3 bases are TGTGCCAGCAGCTTGCGTCACAGGGTCGATTTGGCCACTGAAGCTTTCTTT. This codes for CASSLRHRVDLATEAFF. The J gene is TRBJ1-1, the V gene TRBV7-2; D is possibly TRBD1 (6 bases). The CDR3 covers 17 residues. Germline V gene data show CDR1 as SGHTA and CDR2 as FQGNSA. The ends were cut back, 3 bases at V and 4 bases at J, with 21 bases in the middle.

In this sample, this clone turned up once. V is TRBV14 and J is TRBJ2-7, with TRBD1 as a possible D gene (6 bases). This CDR3 comprises 14 residues. Germline values: CDR1 SGHDN, CDR2 FVKESK. V was trimmed by 0 bases and J by 3 bases, leaving 9 bases between them. The CDR3 DNA is TGTGCCAGCAGCCAAGAAAGGACAGACTACGAGCAGTACTTC. This translates into CASSQERTDYEQYF.

The sample holds a few counts of this clone. The chain uses TRBV5-8 and TRBJ1-1; no clear D gene. CDR1 and CDR2 (germline): SGHTS, YDEGEE. The CDR3 is 14 amino acids. Trimming removed 0 bases from V and 0 bases from J, with 6 bases in between. CDR3 nucleotide sequence: TGTGCCAGCAGCTTGGATACAGTGAACACTGAAGCTTTCTTT. Encoded protein: CASSLDTVNTEAFF.

The chain links TRBV7-2 to TRBJ1-5, with TRBD1 matching over 7 bases. The CDR3 runs 13 residues. V trimming: 5 bases; J trimming: 12 bases; junction bases outside the gene matches: 10. CDR1 and CDR2 from the germline V gene are SGHTA and FQGNSA. This chain's CDR3 is CASSRIRGADQHF. The DNA of the CDR3 is TGTGCCAGCAGCCGGATCAGGGGGGCTGACCAGCATTTT.

The CDR3 region has the DNA TGTGCCAGCAGCCAAGATCTGTGGAACACTGAAGCTTTCTTT. Encoded protein: CASSQDLWNTEAFF. The V and J genes are TRBV3-1 (or the pseudogene TRBV3-2) and TRBJ1-1; D call uncertain. The CDR3 consists of 14 residues. The germline V gene encodes CDR1 LGHDT and CDR2 YNNKEL (reference sequence). V lost 0 bases to trimming and J lost 1 base, with 6 bases between them.

The rearrangement uses TRBV19 and TRBJ1-1; the D is unclear. Trimming took 2 bases from V and 0 from J, leaving 13 bases between them. This CDR3 is 16 amino acids long. Germline CDR1 and CDR2: LNHDA and SQIVND (reference sequence). DNA of the CDR3: TGTGCCAGTAGTATAAGGCCCGGGATCATGAACACTGAAGCTTTCTTT. This codes for CASSIRPGIMNTEAFF.

This sequence joins TRBV2 and TRBJ1-6; 10 bases are shared with TRBD1. Germline V CDR1 and CDR2: SNHLY, FYNNEI. The V segment lost 6 bases and the J segment 5 bases; nucleotides outside the gene matches: 4. The CDR3 loop spans 15 amino acids. The CDR3 bases are TGTGCCAGCAGGGCCGGGACAGGGGATAATTCACCCCTCCACTTT. This translates into CASRAGTGDNSPLHF.

The chain carries TRBV6-5 and TRBJ1-1; no clear D gene. Trimming took 7 bases from V and 3 from J, leaving 12 bases between them. Per the germline V gene, CDR1 is MNHEY and CDR2 is SVGAGI. CDR3 length: 13 amino acids. CDR3 in DNA: TGTGCCAGCATAGGGAGAGCAGACACTGAAGCTTTCTTT. Protein sequence: CASIGRADTEAFF.

The genes are TRBV25-1 and TRBJ1-2, with D uncertain. This CDR3 is built from 11 residues. V was pared by 4 bases and J by 8 bases, with 8 bases between. Germline CDR1 reads MGHDK; CDR2 reads SYGVNS. This chain's CDR3 is CASSVGVGYTF. CDR3 DNA: TGTGCCAGCAGTGTCGGGGTAGGCTACACCTTC.

The chain recombines TRBV5-1 with TRBJ2-5; D is ambiguous. The V end was cut by 5 bases, the J end by 2 bases, with 10 bases between. The CDR3 spans 13 residues. Germline CDR1 is SGHRS and CDR2 is YFSETQ. CDR3 sequence: CASRKDTQETQYF. The CDR3 DNA reads TGCGCCAGCAGGAAAGACACGCAAGAGACCCAGTACTTC.

This chain connects TRBV3-1 (or the pseudogene TRBV3-2) to TRBJ2-5; TRBD2 aligns across 7 bases. V was clipped by 0 bases and J by 2 bases; unmatched bases: 9. CDR1 is LGHDT, CDR2 YNNKEL, per germline (reference sequence). The CDR3 spans 17 residues. The CDR3 here is CASSQDPLAYYQETQYF. The CDR3 DNA follows: TGTGCCAGCAGCCAAGACCCACTAGCGTACTATCAAGAGACCCAGTACTTC.

V gene TRBV6-5 combines with J gene TRBJ1-2; D is perhaps TRBD1 (5 bases). In germline, CDR1 is MNHEY, CDR2 SVGAGI. The ends were cut back, 0 bases at V and 2 bases at J, with 10 bases in the middle. CDR3 size: 15 residues. The CDR3 coding sequence is TGTGCCAGCAGTTACTCGTTGGGGGGGAACTATGGCTACACCTTC. As protein: CASSYSLGGNYGYTF.

The chain joins TRBV28 to TRBJ1-5; 10 nucleotides match TRBD1. Germline loops: CDR1 MDHEN, CDR2 SYDVKM. This CDR3 spans 15 amino acids. The V and J ends lost 4 bases and 11 bases, in that order; junction bases with no gene match: 11. The CDR3, as DNA: TGTGCCAGCAGTTCTCTTACCGACAGGGGGCAAGCCCAGCATTTT. The encoded protein is CASSSLTDRGQAQHF.

The rearrangement uses TRBV11-2 and TRBJ2-3; 12 nucleotides line up with TRBD2. CDR1 is SGHAT and CDR2 is FQNNGV in the germline V gene. V dropped 5 bases and J dropped 0; count of bases not matched to a gene: 3. This CDR3 has 16 residues. DNA of the CDR3: TGTGCCAGCAGCGAACTAGCGGGGGGTAGCACAGATACGCAGTATTTT. It codes for CASSELAGGSTDTQYF.

The chain couples TRBV4-1 to TRBJ2-1, with D tentatively TRBD1 (5 bases). V lost 3 bases and J 0 bases, leaving 12 bases between the germline ends. The CDR3 has 16 residues. Germline assignment: CDR1 MGHRA and CDR2 YSYEKL. CDR3 DNA sequence: TGCGCCAGCAGCCAGGGGCTAGACGGCTCCTACAATGAGCAGTTCTTC. This translates into CASSQGLDGSYNEQFF.

The rearrangement links TRBV2 to TRBJ1-2; D unclear. V lost 7 bases and J 0 bases, leaving 15 bases between the germline ends. Germline V CDR1 and CDR2: SNHLY, FYNNEI. This CDR3 contains 15 residues. The CDR3: CASTKEVGANYGYTF. DNA of the CDR3: TGTGCCAGCACCAAGGAGGTGGGAGCTAACTATGGCTACACCTTC.

This clone showed up just a few times. The chain uses TRBV2 and TRBJ1-1; D remains ambiguous. The V and J ends lost 2 bases and 4 bases respectively, with 14 bases between them. The length of the CDR3 is 15 residues. Germline V gene data show CDR1 as SNHLY and CDR2 as FYNNEI. CDR3 amino acids: CASSETSGVATEAFF. In DNA form, the CDR3 reads TGTGCCAGCAGTGAAACTTCCGGGGTTGCCACTGAAGCTTTCTTT.